This T cell receptor beta chain originates from a study of cytomegalovirus exposure and HLA in healthy donors. General study results and limits: In vitro confirmation showed three CMV-associated chains to be CMV antigen specific. More clonal expansion characterized HLA-associated TCR beta chains than equally common others in a later analysis. As a later analysis revealed, most CMV-associated TCR beta chains appeared HLA-restricted.

The PCR was carried out with 60 Vbeta primers and 13 Jbeta primers. Clones were read by immunoSEQ multiplex PCR, and TCRdb kept only the in-frame ones, dropping some. The table has over 150,000 clones, around 68% seen once; the top ten hold approximately 1.5%. Likely unrecorded immune exposures existed in these nominally healthy donors. The CDR3 runs to 13 residues. V lost 2 bases to trimming and J lost 8 bases; unmatched junction nucleotides: 4. Per the germline V gene, CDR1 is SGHNT and CDR2 is YYREEE (reference sequence). In regard to this clone: The antigen is unknown.

The sequenced sample was PBMCs. The chain joins TRBV5-4 to TRBJ1-2, with 9 bases fitting TRBD1. The TCR was taken from a man aged 45-65 years in good health and CMV-seronegative. This CDR3 is CASSFTGGAGYTF. CDR3 DNA: TGTGCCAGCAGCTTCACAGGGGGCGCGGGCTACACCTTC.